Below, 16 T cell receptor beta chains from the same sample are listed, as sequenced in a study of vaccination and CD4 T cells after COVID-19. The Oncomine TCR Beta short-read assay was what sequenced the DNA obtained from cultured CD4+ T cells. TCRdb re-called the PCR reads through MiXCR, storing one row per CDR3 protein. Here the sample spans 7,000 or so distinct CDR3 sequences, about 76% being singletons. These TCRs' antigens remain unknown. Treatment reported: roughly 11-day PBMC culture with coronavirus spike peptide pools or control peptides (ViraFEST assay). Specimen: CD4+ T cells from blood, cultured in vitro. These receptor sequences come from a human donor who had recovered from COVID-19.

The chain employs TRBV7-2 and TRBJ1-2; D gene uncertain. Germline V CDR1 and CDR2: SGHTA, FQGNSA. The V end was cut by 1 base, the J end by 1 base, with 4 bases between. This CDR3 is 13 amino acids long. The CDR3 region has the DNA TGTGCCAGCAGCTTAGTACATAACTATGGCTACACCTTC. Translating gives CASSLVHNYGYTF.

CDR3 nucleotide sequence: TGTGCCAGCAGTAAGGGGGGACTGGGAGGGGGGCAAGAGACCCAGTACTTC. Its translation: CASSKGGLGGGQETQYF. V and J are TRBV12-3 or TRBV12-4 and TRBJ2-5; a possible D gene is TRBD2 (7 bases). The CDR3 loop spans 17 amino acids. The germline V and J ends were trimmed by 5 bases and 2 bases, with 21 bases remaining between them.

This clonotype has only one observation. The V call is TRBV20-1, the J call TRBJ1-1; TRBD1 matches 8 bases. Germline values: CDR1 DFQATT, CDR2 SNEGSKA (reference sequence). The CDR3 is 13 amino acids. The CDR3 nucleotides are TGCAGGCCGGGACAGGCTAAAGAATGGGGAGCTTTCTTT. Translated, it gives CRPGQAKEWGAFF.

The genes are TRBV7-2 and TRBJ2-7; D perhaps matches TRBD2 (5 bases). Germline V gene data show CDR1 as SGHTA and CDR2 as FQGNSA. This CDR3 is built from 15 residues. The V and J ends lost 4 bases and 0 bases respectively, with 13 bases between them. CDR3 sequence (DNA): TGTGCCAGCAGCTACGACTACCCCAGCTCCTACGAGCAGTACTTC. Translated: CASSYDYPSSYEQYF.

The rearrangement joins TRBV6-1 to TRBJ2-5; D remains unclear. V lost 5 bases, J lost 7 bases, and 8 bases lay in between. The CDR3 has 11 amino acids. Germline values: CDR1 MNHNS, CDR2 SASEGT. CDR3 loop: CASSRPATQYF. The CDR3 DNA follows: TGTGCCAGCAGTCGTCCAGCGACCCAGTACTTC.

The table lists this clonotype with a count of one. The CDR3 is CAISEPNRGGEYGYTF. For the CDR3, the DNA is TGTGCCATCAGTGAGCCTAACAGGGGAGGCGAGTATGGCTACACCTTC. The chain has TRBV10-3 and TRBJ1-2; 7 nucleotides align to TRBD1. Trimming cost V 2 bases and J 5 bases; bases outside gene matches: 11. Per the germline V gene, CDR1 is ENHRY and CDR2 is SYGVKD. This CDR3 is 16 amino acids long.

This chain connects TRBV27 to TRBJ1-6, with 8 bases identical to TRBD1. CDR3 length: 16 amino acids. The V gene end was trimmed by 4 bases and the J gene end by 7 bases; junction bases not matched to a gene: 9. Looked up from germline, CDR1 is MNHEY and CDR2 is SMNVEV (reference sequence). CDR3 in amino acids: CASSSPGQGLNSPLHF. CDR3 DNA sequence: TGTGCCAGCAGTTCTCCCGGACAGGGCTTAAATTCACCCCTCCACTTT.

This clonotype was counted a few times. The V call is TRBV28, the J call TRBJ1-2; 8 positions agree with TRBD1. The trim removed 5 bases at V and 8 bases at J, leaving 7 bases unmatched. Germline V gene lookup returns CDR1 MDHEN and CDR2 SYDVKM. The CDR3 length is 13 residues. As DNA, the CDR3 is TGTGCCAGCAGTCCCCCAACAGGGGGGGGCTACACCTTC. This translates into CASSPPTGGGYTF.

The chain couples TRBV7-2 to TRBJ1-2; D not resolved. Per the germline V gene, CDR1 is SGHTA and CDR2 is FQGNSA. This CDR3 is built from 15 residues. V was cut by 5 bases and J by 12 bases, with 25 bases left in between. CDR3 coding DNA: TGTGCCAGCAGCGAGAACCGAGTAAGGACGGCTCAAGACACCTTC. Translating it yields CASSENRVRTAQDTF.

This chain joins TRBV6-2 or TRBV6-3 and TRBJ1-2; perhaps TRBD1 as D (5 bases). This CDR3 is built from 13 residues. The germline V gene encodes CDR1 MNHEY and CDR2 SVGEGT. Trimming stripped 5 bases from V and 4 bases from J, with 11 bases between. CDR3 residues: CASSNRDPYGYTF. The DNA for the CDR3 is TGTGCCAGCAGTAACCGGGACCCCTATGGCTACACCTTC.

V is TRBV20-1 and J is TRBJ1-2; tentative D call: TRBD1 (6 bases). This CDR3 spans 14 amino acids. V was cut by 3 bases and J by 1 base, with 12 bases left in between. CDR1 is DFQATT, CDR2 SNEGSKA, per germline (reference sequence). The CDR3, as DNA: TGCAGTGCTAGTTCGGCAGGGGATAACTATGGCTACACCTTC. It encodes CSASSAGDNYGYTF.

This clonotype is deemed medium-sized. This sequence joins TRBV20-1 and TRBJ2-3; 8 bases line up with TRBD2. Germline V CDR1 and CDR2: DFQATT, SNEGSKA (reference sequence). The CDR3 has 20 residues. Trimming took 0 bases from V and 1 from J; bases not matched to a gene: 18. CDR3 bases: TGCAGTGCTAGAGATTTTAGGTCTTTCGGGCGGGAGGAGGGCACAGATACGCAGTATTTT. Its protein is CSARDFRSFGREEGTDTQYF.

By share, this clonotype counts as medium-sized (0.01 to 0.1%). This chain joins TRBV24-1 and TRBJ1-1; D gene ambiguous. Germline V gene lookup returns CDR1 KGHDR and CDR2 SFDVKD. The CDR3 has 12 amino acids. Deletions cut 4 bases from V and 8 bases from J, with 10 bases between. Here the CDR3 reads CATSDRGLEAFF. In DNA form, the CDR3 reads TGTGCCACCAGTGACCGGGGATTAGAAGCTTTCTTT.

V and J are TRBV20-1 and TRBJ1-2; D might be TRBD1 (5 bases). This CDR3 region has 17 residues. Germline V gene lookup returns CDR1 DFQATT and CDR2 SNEGSKA (reference sequence). V was trimmed by 4 bases and J by 2 bases, leaving 23 bases between them. The CDR3 loop reads CSAKRRLGGVGNYGYTF. CDR3 nucleotides: TGCAGTGCTAAACGGCGACTCGGGGGGGTCGGGAACTATGGCTACACCTTC.

This clonotype is medium-sized. The rearrangement uses TRBV6-2 or TRBV6-3 and TRBJ2-2, with a possible D match to TRBD1 (5 bases). The length of the CDR3 is 14 residues. V lost 5 bases and J lost 6, with 13 bases in between. Germline V gene data show CDR1 as MNHEY and CDR2 as SVGEGT. CDR3 sequence reads: CASSNNRQSGELFF. The CDR3 DNA reads as TGTGCCAGCAGTAACAACCGACAGTCCGGGGAGCTGTTTTTT.

This chain links TRBV19 with TRBJ2-3, with D uncertain. V was trimmed by 3 bases and J by 8 bases, leaving 15 bases between them. CDR3 length: 14 residues. The germline gives CDR1 LNHDA, CDR2 SQIVND (reference sequence). The CDR3 region is CASSIERQRPTQYF. As DNA, the CDR3 is TGTGCCAGTAGTATCGAACGGCAAAGACCTACGCAGTATTTT.